This entry lists 20 T cell receptor beta chains sequenced from one sample in a study of blood T cell repertoires in COVID-19. Measured with immunoSEQ multiplex PCR; TCRdb has only the in-frame clones, and not every one. Seen here are nearly 300,000 clones, about 91% observed once, and the top ten hold approximately 7.2%. Sequencing input: peripheral blood. Receptors originate from a woman in her 30s who had recovered from COVID-19.

This chain connects TRBV27 to TRBJ2-5; a possible D gene is TRBD2 (6 bases). The V gene's germline CDR1 is MNHEY and CDR2 SMNVEV (reference sequence). CDR3 size: 14 residues. Between the trimmed V and J ends, which lost 6 bases and 6 bases, there was a span of 17 bases. CDR3 loop: CASRYQGAGQTQYF. The DNA of the CDR3 is TGTGCCAGCAGGTACCAGGGTGCGGGGCAGACCCAGTACTTC.

This clone was counted between two and nine times. The gene calls are TRBV11-2 and TRBJ2-3, with a weak D call TRBD1 (6 bases). Germline CDR1 reads SGHAT; CDR2 reads FQNNGV. V was trimmed by 8 bases and J by 5 bases, leaving 14 bases between them. The CDR3 covers 13 residues. CDR3 residues: CASEQGPGDTQYF. The DNA for the CDR3 is TGTGCCAGCGAGCAGGGGCCGGGAGATACGCAGTATTTT.

This sequence joins TRBV4-1 and TRBJ2-7; a weak D match, TRBD1 (5 bases). Trimming took off 4 bases at V and 3 bases at J, with 10 bases between the two ends. CDR3 length: 13 residues. Germline values: CDR1 MGHRA, CDR2 YSYEKL. In nucleotides, the CDR3 is TGCGCCAGCAGCCTACAGGACGGCTACGAGCAGTACTTC. Its protein is CASSLQDGYEQYF.

V and J are TRBV7-6 and TRBJ1-1, with no clear D. Trimming took 8 bases from V and 2 from J, leaving 6 bases between them. Germline CDR1 is SGHVS and CDR2 is FNYEAQ. The CDR3 sequence is 11 residues long. CDR3 nucleotides: TGTGCCAGCCTACTAAACACTGAAGCTTTCTTT. It translates to CASLLNTEAFF.

This clone was observed a handful of times. This chain joins TRBV5-4 and TRBJ1-6; no definite D call. CDR1 and CDR2 (germline): SGHNT, YYREEE (reference sequence). V lost 0 bases to trimming and J lost 7 bases, with 8 bases between them. The CDR3 has 14 amino acids. Here the CDR3 reads CASSLDSANSPLHF. CDR3 nucleotide sequence: TGTGCCAGCAGCTTGGACAGTGCAAATTCACCCCTCCACTTT.

V is TRBV4-1 and J is TRBJ1-2; the D is unclear. CDR1 is MGHRA and CDR2 is YSYEKL in the germline V gene. V was clipped by 1 base and J by 2 bases, with 8 bases between them. This CDR3 has 14 residues. CDR3 nucleotide sequence: TGCGCCAGCAGCCAAGGGAGCTCCAACTATGGCTACACCTTC. It codes for CASSQGSSNYGYTF.

This clone appeared once. The J gene is TRBJ2-5, the V gene TRBV25-1, with 7 bases that match TRBD1. Per the germline V gene, CDR1 is MGHDK and CDR2 is SYGVNS. V trimming: 1 base; J trimming: 4 bases; junction bases outside the gene matches: 6. The CDR3 spans 15 residues. The CDR3 spells CASSELGGAGETQYF. The CDR3 nucleotides read TGTGCCAGCAGTGAATTAGGGGGCGCGGGAGAGACCCAGTACTTC.

The genes are TRBV12-3 or TRBV12-4 and TRBJ1-1; D call uncertain. The CDR3 has 12 amino acids. The V end lost 5 bases, the J end lost 3 bases, and 7 bases lay between the germline ends. The CDR3 here is CASSISYTEAFF. The CDR3 bases are TGTGCCAGCAGTATCAGTTACACTGAAGCTTTCTTT.

The V gene is TRBV10-3, the J gene TRBJ2-7; TRBD2 matches at 11 bases. Germline V gene sequence: CDR1 ENHRY, CDR2 SYGVKD. The CDR3 sequence is 13 residues long. The V gene end was trimmed by 11 bases and the J gene end by 1 base; junction bases not matched to a gene: 4. CDR3 protein: CAVRLAGSYEQYF. For the CDR3, the DNA is TGTGCCGTCCGACTAGCGGGGTCCTACGAGCAGTACTTC.

The rearrangement uses TRBV27 and TRBJ1-1; a possible D gene is TRBD1 (6 bases). This CDR3 region has 15 residues. Germline CDR1 is MNHEY and CDR2 is SMNVEV (reference sequence). V was shortened by 9 bases and J by 3 bases, with 20 bases between the two germline ends. CDR3 bases: TGTGCCAGTTTACCTATTCGGGACATTTACACTGAAGCTTTCTTT. Its translation: CASLPIRDIYTEAFF.

The rearrangement links TRBV7-9 to TRBJ1-1; a weak D match, TRBD1 (5 bases). The CDR3 is 14 amino acids. V lost 4 bases, J lost 3 bases, and 12 bases lay in between. Per germline, CDR1 SEHNR and CDR2 FQNEAQ (reference sequence). The CDR3 spells CASSYRGGDTEAFF. CDR3 sequence (DNA): TGTGCCAGCAGCTACCGGGGGGGAGACACTGAAGCTTTCTTT.

The V gene is TRBV6-5, the J gene TRBJ1-2; 8 positions match TRBD1. CDR3 length equals 12 residues. Looked up from germline, CDR1 is MNHEY and CDR2 is SVGAGI. V lost 6 bases, J lost 8 bases, and 5 bases stayed unmatched. DNA for the CDR3: TGTGCCAGCAGGCAGGGGGCGAAAGGCTACACCTTC. Translated, it gives CASRQGAKGYTF.

A few counts support this clone. The rearrangement joins TRBV6-2 or TRBV6-3 to TRBJ1-1, with D hard to call. Trimming removed 2 bases from V and 0 bases from J, with 4 bases in between. Germline V gene data show CDR1 as MNHEY and CDR2 as SVGEGT. CDR3 length: 13 residues. The CDR3 DNA is TGTGCCAGCAGTTACGCGCTGAACACTGAAGCTTTCTTT. Translated, it gives CASSYALNTEAFF.

The chain is built from TRBV7-9 and TRBJ2-5, with 8 bases matching TRBD1. Germline CDR1 is SEHNR and CDR2 is FQNEAQ (reference sequence). The CDR3 extends over 14 amino acids. Trimming cost V 5 bases and J 0 bases; bases outside gene matches: 2. The CDR3 here is CASSLTGDQETQYF. The CDR3 DNA reads TGTGCCAGCAGCCTGACAGGGGACCAAGAGACCCAGTACTTC.

With regard to this clone: One base away lies a much larger clone, so this may be a sequencing read error. The chain links TRBV3-1 (or the pseudogene TRBV3-2) to TRBJ2-1, with TRBD2 matching over 14 bases. V shed 3 bases, J shed 6 bases, and the junction held 1 base outside the gene matches. The CDR3 is 15 amino acids. Germline CDR1 reads LGHDT; CDR2 reads YNNKEL (reference sequence). CDR3 loop: CASSQTSGGANEQFF. CDR3 DNA: TGTGCCAGCAGCCAGACTAGCGGGGGGGCCAATGAGCAGTTCTTC.

The rearrangement uses TRBV19 and TRBJ1-2; D possibly corresponds to TRBD1 (5 bases). Germline values: CDR1 LNHDA, CDR2 SQIVND (reference sequence). Trimming stripped 3 bases from V and 6 bases from J, with 14 bases between. The CDR3 totals 14 residues. DNA for the CDR3: TGTGCCAGTAGTATGAGCAGGGATTTCGATGGCTACACCTTC. Amino acid sequence: CASSMSRDFDGYTF.

The chain couples TRBV7-9 to TRBJ1-5, with a tentative D call TRBD1 (6 bases). The CDR3 spans 16 residues. CDR1 and CDR2 (germline): SEHNR, FQNEAQ (reference sequence). Trimming shortened V by 4 bases and J by 3 bases, and 16 bases separated the two germline ends. The CDR3 reads CASSSTMQGTNQPQHF. CDR3 DNA sequence: TGTGCCAGCAGCTCAACCATGCAGGGGACCAATCAGCCCCAGCATTTT. Based on the CDR3 plus reference TRBV7-9 and TRBJ1-5, the full variable domain is DTGVSQNPRHKITKRGQNVTFRCDPISEHNRLYWYRQTLGQGPEFLTYFQNEAQLEKSRLLSDRFSAERPKGSFSTLEIQRTEQGDSAMYLCASSSTMQGTNQPQHFGDGTRLSIL.

The chain has TRBV4-3 and TRBJ2-7; possible D gene TRBD1, 8 bases. Germline lookup yields CDR1 LGHNA and CDR2 YSLEER. Trimming cost V 1 base and J 2 bases, with 21 bases left between them. The CDR3 runs 18 residues. The CDR3 DNA is TGCGCCAGCAGCCAAGGTGGCCCCGGAACAGGGGGGGCCTACGAGCAGTACTTC. It codes for CASSQGGPGTGGAYEQYF.

CDR3 in amino acids: CASSNGLEQETQYF. In DNA form, the CDR3 reads TGTGCCAGCAGCAATGGACTAGAACAAGAGACCCAGTACTTC. V and J are TRBV7-3 and TRBJ2-5, with 7 bases that match TRBD2. The CDR3 runs 14 residues. V was pared by 5 bases and J by 2 bases, with 5 bases of the junction left unmatched. Germline V gene lookup returns CDR1 SGHTA and CDR2 FQGTGA. Variable domain in full (rest from reference TRBV7-3 and TRBJ2-5): GAGVSQTPSNKVTEKGKYVELRCDPISGHTALYWYRQSLGQGPEFLIYFQGTGAADDSGLPNDRFFAVRPEGSVSTLKIQRTERGDSAVYLCASSNGLEQETQYFGPGTRLLVL.

The rearrangement uses TRBV9 and TRBJ2-1; 9 nucleotides agree with TRBD2. Germline lookup yields CDR1 SGDLS and CDR2 YYNGEE. This CDR3 has 16 residues. V shed 2 bases, J shed 7 bases, and the junction held 10 bases outside the gene matches. The CDR3 region has the DNA TGTGCCAGCAGCGTGATCGGCGGGGGGGCCCCGAATGAGCAGTTCTTC. Protein sequence: CASSVIGGGAPNEQFF.